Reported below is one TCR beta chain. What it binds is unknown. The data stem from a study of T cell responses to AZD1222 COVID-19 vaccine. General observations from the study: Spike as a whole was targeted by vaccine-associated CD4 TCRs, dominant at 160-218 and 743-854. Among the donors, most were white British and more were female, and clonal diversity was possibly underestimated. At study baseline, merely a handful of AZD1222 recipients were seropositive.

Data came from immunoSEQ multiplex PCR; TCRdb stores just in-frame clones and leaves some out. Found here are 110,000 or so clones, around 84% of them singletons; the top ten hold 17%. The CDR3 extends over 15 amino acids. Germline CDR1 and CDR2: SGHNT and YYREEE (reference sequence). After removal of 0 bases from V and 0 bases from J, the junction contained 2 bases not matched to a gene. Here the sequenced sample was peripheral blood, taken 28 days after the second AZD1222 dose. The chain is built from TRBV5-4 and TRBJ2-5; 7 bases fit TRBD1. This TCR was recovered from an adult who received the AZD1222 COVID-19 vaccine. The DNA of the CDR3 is TGTGCCAGCAGCTTGGCGACAGGGTACCAAGAGACCCAGTACTTC. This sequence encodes CASSLATGYQETQYF.